This TCR beta chain derives from a study of CD4 T cells in relation to SARS-CoV-2 and coronaviruses. For the study at large: After nine to eleven days of antigen culture, PBMC TCR beta CDR3s were sequenced. The HLA restriction of the shared crossreactive spike epitopes was mapped.

This CDR3 spans 12 amino acids. Germline-derived CDR1 and CDR2 are MGHDK and SYGVNS. Trimming removed 7 bases from V and 1 base from J, with 7 bases in between. This clone was seen a few times. Its antigen is not known. The unexposed donors gave CD4+ T cells in 2011-2018, prior to COVID-19. Isolation of CD4+ T cells took place after about 9 days in culture. Sequencing used immunoSEQ multiplex PCR; TCRdb keeps in-frame clones, though not all of them. The table includes about 23,000 clones, 70% to 80% detected once. Sequencing input: CD4+ T cells from PBMCs, cultured in vitro. This clonotype was sampled from a human donor in good health. This chain uses TRBV25-1 with TRBJ1-1, with D unresolved. CDR3 DNA sequence: TGTGCCAGCAAGAACAGGAACACTGAAGCTTTCTTT. Protein product: CASKNRNTEAFF.